The clone carrying this T cell receptor (beta chain) was seen a single time. The record originates from a study of shared clonotypes between healthy human individuals. Trimming pared 6 bases from V and 3 bases from J, leaving 14 bases between. CDR1 and CDR2 (germline): SQVTM, ANQGSEA. This CDR3 has 13 amino acids. Some clones are missing from TCRdb's copy, which holds only in-frame ones; the method was immunoSEQ multiplex PCR. The top ten hold 1.2% of the sample, which has roughly 1,800,000 clones, roughly 95% seen once. CD45RO-negative cells were positively selected for CCR7, leaving out terminally differentiated effector memory CD45RA+ cells.

The V and J genes are TRBV29-1 and TRBJ1-1; D is possibly TRBD1 (5 bases). This receptor was identified in a man younger than 35 in good health. The specimen sequenced was naive CD8+ T cells sorted from blood. The CDR3: CSVDGPGDTEAFF. Written as DNA, the CDR3 is TGCAGCGTGGACGGACCGGGGGACACTGAAGCTTTCTTT.